The 24 T cell receptor beta chains listed next were all sequenced from one sample in a study of blood T cell repertoires in COVID-19. The table came from immunoSEQ multiplex PCR; TCRdb's copy has only in-frame clones and leaves some out. The repertoire holds about 98,000 clones, with roughly 86% as singletons. Sequencing was carried out using peripheral blood. These receptor sequences come from a man aged 35-49 years with active or convalescent COVID-19.

CDR3 coding DNA: TGTGCCAGCAGCGGTGGGACAGGGTCCTACGAGCAGTACTTC. This encodes CASSGGTGSYEQYF. V is TRBV6-5 and J is TRBJ2-7; 9 bases map to TRBD1. CDR3 length equals 14 residues. Germline CDR1 reads MNHEY; CDR2 reads SVGAGI. The ends lost 6 bases at V and 1 base at J; junction bases unmatched: 4.

The genes are TRBV6-6 and TRBJ1-5; D is undetermined. The CDR3 is 16 residues long. Germline V gene sequence: CDR1 MNHNY, CDR2 SVGAGI (reference sequence). Trimming took off 0 bases at V and 0 bases at J, with 9 bases between the two ends. The CDR3 nucleotides are TGTGCCAGCAGTTACTCCACAGTTAATAGCAATCAGCCCCAGCATTTT. Translated, it gives CASSYSTVNSNQPQHF.

The J gene is TRBJ1-4, the V gene TRBV5-5, with D possibly being TRBD1 (5 bases). The germline gives CDR1 SGHKS, CDR2 YYEKEE (reference sequence). The germline V and J ends were trimmed by 3 bases and 2 bases, with 17 bases remaining between them. The CDR3 totals 17 residues. CDR3 in DNA: TGTGCCAGCAGCTATTGGGGCTCAGGTCCGACTAATGAAAAACTGTTTTTT. The encoded protein is CASSYWGSGPTNEKLFF.

The rearrangement joins TRBV14 to TRBJ1-5; D unresolved. The germline V gene has CDR1 SGHDN and CDR2 FVKESK. Trimming cost V 0 bases and J 4 bases, with 4 bases left between them. The CDR3 has 13 amino acids. CDR3 nucleotides: TGTGCCAGCAGCCAAGATCTAAATCAGCCCCAGCATTTT. It specifies CASSQDLNQPQHF.

The V and J genes are TRBV7-9 and TRBJ2-7, with D possibly TRBD1 on 5 matching bases. The length of the CDR3 is 16 residues. V lost 5 bases to trimming and J lost 0 bases, with 17 bases between them. From germline, CDR1 is SEHNR and CDR2 FQNEAQ (reference sequence). Here the CDR3 reads CASSLPGHGVSYEQYF. CDR3 sequence (DNA): TGTGCCAGCAGCCTACCAGGGCATGGGGTCTCCTACGAGCAGTACTTC.

J is TRBJ1-3 and V is TRBV10-3, with a tentative D call TRBD1 (5 bases). V was clipped by 7 bases and J by 3 bases, with 16 bases between them. This CDR3 has 15 residues. Germline values: CDR1 ENHRY, CDR2 SYGVKD. CDR3 in amino acids: CAITEGVAGGNTIYF. CDR3 in DNA: TGTGCCATCACTGAAGGGGTAGCTGGTGGAAACACCATATATTTT.

This chain links TRBV12-3 or TRBV12-4 with TRBJ1-3; D is uncertain. The CDR3 extends over 12 amino acids. Trimming shortened V by 7 bases and J by 7 bases, and 11 bases separated the two germline ends. The CDR3 spells CASTPSRNTIYF. For the CDR3, the DNA is TGTGCCAGCACCCCCAGTCGCAACACCATATATTTT.

This clone came up once. The chain uses TRBV9 and TRBJ1-5; 8 bases are shared with TRBD1. Germline V gene data show CDR1 as SGDLS and CDR2 as YYNGEE. The ends lost 2 bases at V and 5 bases at J; junction bases unmatched: 6. The CDR3 extends over 15 amino acids. The CDR3 DNA sequence: TGTGCCAGCAGCGTCGGACAGGGTATGGATCAGCCCCAGCATTTT. Translation gives CASSVGQGMDQPQHF.

V gene TRBV6-2 or TRBV6-3 combines with J gene TRBJ1-6, with D possibly matching TRBD1 (5 bases). V was cut by 2 bases and J by 8 bases, with 22 bases left in between. CDR3 size: 18 residues. From germline, CDR1 is MNHEY and CDR2 SVGEGT. DNA of the CDR3: TGTGCCAGCAGTTACCTGGCAGGGTCAATTGGGTGGCATTCACCCCTCCACTTT. This encodes CASSYLAGSIGWHSPLHF.

The genes are TRBV7-2 and TRBJ1-4; 8 nucleotides match TRBD1. This CDR3 is 16 amino acids long. V shed 1 base and J 5 bases; nucleotides not matched to a gene: 6. Germline V gives CDR1 SGHTA, CDR2 FQGNSA. DNA for the CDR3: TGTGCCAGCAGCTTAGGGACAGGGAGACGAAATGAAAAACTGTTTTTT. Translation: CASSLGTGRRNEKLFF.

V and J are TRBV11-2 and TRBJ2-3, with D hard to call. The ends were cut back, 7 bases at V and 2 bases at J, with 13 bases in the middle. In germline, CDR1 is SGHAT, CDR2 FQNNGV. The CDR3 runs to 14 residues. CDR3 protein: CASKSDFDTDTQYF. The CDR3 nucleotides are TGTGCCAGCAAATCAGATTTTGACACAGATACGCAGTATTTT.

Points on this clone: Other DNA variants within this sample encode the same CDR3. The chain employs TRBV12-3 or TRBV12-4 and TRBJ1-2; 7 bases are a match to TRBD1. Trimming at V came to 6 bases and at J to 4 bases, leaving 5 bases not matched to a gene. This CDR3 has 13 amino acids. CDR3 sequence: CASRTTGVYGYTF. CDR3 coding DNA: TGTGCCAGCAGAACCACAGGGGTCTATGGCTACACCTTC.

The chain employs TRBV13 and TRBJ2-7; 9 nucleotides line up with TRBD2. The trim removed 4 bases at V and 7 bases at J, leaving 8 bases unmatched. The CDR3 has 14 amino acids. Germline assignment: CDR1 PRHDT and CDR2 FYEKMQ (reference sequence). The CDR3 region is CASSSRGGVLEQYF. The CDR3 DNA reads TGTGCCAGCAGCTCCCGCGGGGGGGTTTTGGAGCAGTACTTC.

J is TRBJ2-5 and V is TRBV7-6, with 8 nucleotides matching TRBD1. This CDR3 is built from 17 residues. Per germline, CDR1 SGHVS and CDR2 FNYEAQ. V gave up 6 bases and J gave up 3 bases; unmatched junction bases: 15. In DNA form, the CDR3 reads TGTGCCAGCAGTTCCGGGACAGGCAACCTGGGGAAAGAGACCCAGTACTTC. This encodes CASSSGTGNLGKETQYF.

This rearrangement joins TRBV9 to TRBJ2-2, with 9 bases fitting TRBD2. This CDR3 has 16 residues. Germline assignment: CDR1 SGDLS and CDR2 YYNGEE. J gave up 7 bases and V 4 bases, and 11 bases lay outside the gene matches. The CDR3 spells CASSQQAGGPIGELFF. The CDR3, as DNA: TGTGCCAGCAGCCAGCAGGCGGGGGGGCCAATCGGGGAGCTGTTTTTT.

This clone appeared a single time. The chain's CDR3 is CSASIQGIGGYTF. The DNA for the CDR3 is TGCAGTGCTAGTATACAGGGAATCGGCGGCTACACCTTC. V and J are TRBV20-1 and TRBJ1-2; perhaps TRBD1 as D (6 bases). The CDR3 is made up of 13 amino acids. The germline V and J ends were trimmed by 3 bases and 8 bases, with 16 bases remaining between them. Germline V gene sequence: CDR1 DFQATT, CDR2 SNEGSKA (reference sequence).

The genes are TRBV6-1 and TRBJ2-2, with a weak D call TRBD2 (5 bases). The CDR3 spans 17 residues. V was pared by 3 bases and J by 0 bases, with 14 bases between. CDR1 is MNHNS, CDR2 SASEGT, per germline. In DNA form, the CDR3 reads TGTGCCAGCAGTGATCGCCATCTAGCCACGAACACCGGGGAGCTGTTTTTT. Translating gives CASSDRHLATNTGELFF.

This clone appeared once. This chain links TRBV10-2 with TRBJ2-2, with D perhaps TRBD2 (5 bases). Trimming took off 8 bases at V and 3 bases at J, with 13 bases between the two ends. The CDR3 runs 14 residues. In germline, CDR1 is WSHSY, CDR2 SAAADI. The CDR3 DNA sequence: TGCGCCAGCGTAGCAGCGGACCACACCGGGGAGCTGTTTTTT. Translation: CASVAADHTGELFF.

V is TRBV3-1 (or the pseudogene TRBV3-2) and J is TRBJ1-5; the D gene is possibly TRBD1 (5 bases). Trimming left V 4 bases short and J 7 bases short, with 11 bases between. Germline V gene sequence: CDR1 LGHDT, CDR2 YNNKEL (reference sequence). There are 13 residues in the CDR3. The CDR3 protein is CASSREGVQPQHF. The CDR3 DNA reads TGTGCCAGCAGCCGCGAAGGGGTACAGCCCCAGCATTTT.

The chain is built from TRBV29-1 and TRBJ1-1; no reliable D call. CDR3 size: 14 residues. With 7 bases removed from V and 4 bases from J, the gap between germline ends came to 19 bases. Germline V gene sequence: CDR1 SQVTM, CDR2 ANQGSEA. DNA of the CDR3: TGCAGCGCCAAGGAGGGTGGCTTTGGCACTGAAGCTTTCTTT. It translates to CSAKEGGFGTEAFF.

The chain uses TRBV5-8 and TRBJ2-3; 10 nucleotides match TRBD2. The ends lost 4 bases at V and 2 bases at J; junction bases unmatched: 10. In germline, CDR1 is SGHTS, CDR2 YDEGEE. This CDR3 spans 17 amino acids. CDR3 DNA: TGTGCCAGCAGCATGAGCGGGGGGGCCATCCTCACAGATACGCAGTATTTT. Encoded protein: CASSMSGGAILTDTQYF.

The CDR3 is CASSLDGSGYTF. CDR3 in DNA: TGCGCCAGCAGCTTGGACGGTTCTGGCTACACCTTC. The rearrangement links TRBV5-1 to TRBJ1-2; D is unclear. Germline V gives CDR1 SGHRS, CDR2 YFSETQ. The V end was cut by 0 bases, the J end by 7 bases, with 7 bases between. The CDR3 loop spans 12 amino acids.

The chain couples TRBV5-1 to TRBJ2-2, with 7 bases lining up with TRBD1. The CDR3 contains 15 residues. Germline V gives CDR1 SGHRS, CDR2 YFSETQ. V lost 4 bases, J lost 0 bases, and 3 bases stayed unmatched. The CDR3, as DNA: TGCGCCAGCAGCCCCCAGGGGGCGAACACCGGGGAGCTGTTTTTT. This encodes CASSPQGANTGELFF.

The chain has TRBV6-6 and TRBJ2-5; 7 positions agree with TRBD2. Losses at the gene ends were 5 bases for V and 5 bases for J; bases not matched to a gene: 5. Germline V gives CDR1 MNHNY, CDR2 SVGAGI (reference sequence). The CDR3 sequence is 13 residues long. The CDR3 loop reads CASSAQGGETQYF. The CDR3 DNA sequence: TGTGCCAGCAGTGCGCAGGGAGGGGAGACCCAGTACTTC.